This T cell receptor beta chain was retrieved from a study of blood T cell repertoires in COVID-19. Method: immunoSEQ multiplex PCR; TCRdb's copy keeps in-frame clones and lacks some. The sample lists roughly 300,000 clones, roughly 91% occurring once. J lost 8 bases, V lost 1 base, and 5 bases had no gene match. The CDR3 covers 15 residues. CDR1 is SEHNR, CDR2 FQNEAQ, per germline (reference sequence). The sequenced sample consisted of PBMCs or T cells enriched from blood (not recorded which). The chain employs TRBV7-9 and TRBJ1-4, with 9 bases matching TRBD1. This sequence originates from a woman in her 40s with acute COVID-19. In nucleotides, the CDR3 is TGTGCCAGCAGCTTAGGGGACAGGGTGGGAGAAAAACTGTTTTTT. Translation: CASSLGDRVGEKLFF. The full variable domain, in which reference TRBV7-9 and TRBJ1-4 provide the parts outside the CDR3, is DTGVSQNPRHKITKRGQNVTFRCDPISEHNRLYWYRQTLGQGPEFLTYFQNEAQLEKSRLLSDRFSAERPKGSFSTLEIQRTEQGDSAMYLCASSLGDRVGEKLFFGSGTQLSVL.